This TCR beta chain was profiled in a study of cytomegalovirus exposure and HLA in healthy donors. Whole-study results and caveats: It was confirmed in vitro that a few of the CMV-associated chains were specific for CMV antigens. The study flagged about 150 TCR beta chains as cytomegalovirus-associated.

The repertoire was sequenced with immunoSEQ multiplex PCR; TCRdb's copy has only in-frame clones and lacks some. Of 100,000 to 150,000 clones listed, more than 95% are singletons. The validation cohort, a group of 130 or so subjects, included the donors and was separate from the approximately 700-subject first cohort. With respect to this clone: Its specificity is unknown.

The length of the CDR3 is 16 residues. Per the germline V gene, CDR1 is MGHRA and CDR2 is YSYEKL. V lost 3 bases to trimming and J lost 4 bases; unmatched junction nucleotides: 5. The V and J genes are TRBV4-1 and TRBJ2-3; TRBD1 matches at 12 bases. The receptor's source is a man aged 18 to 29 in good health and CMV-seronegative. Sequenced: PBMCs. This CDR3 is CASSQGGTGGADTQYF. CDR3 coding DNA: TGCGCCAGCAGCCAGGGAGGGACAGGGGGCGCAGATACGCAGTATTTT.